The 11 T cell receptor beta chains below all came from one sample that was sequenced in a study of blood T cell repertoires in COVID-19. The table came from immunoSEQ multiplex PCR; TCRdb's copy has only in-frame clones and leaves some out. The data hold fewer than 200,000 clones, with roughly 82% observed a single time. Sequenced sample: PBMCs or T cells enriched from blood (not recorded which). The receptors stem from a woman aged 60-70 years with acute COVID-19.

The chain carries TRBV28 and TRBJ2-5; 10 bases fit TRBD1. The CDR3 totals 15 residues. Germline trimming cut 6 bases from V and 4 bases from J; bases unmatched to any gene: 8. Germline CDR1 MDHEN, CDR2 SYDVKM. The CDR3 sequence: CASSPTRTGGETQYF. The CDR3 DNA reads as TGTGCCAGCAGCCCTACGCGGACAGGGGGAGAGACCCAGTACTTC. Full variable domain (missing parts from reference TRBV28 and TRBJ2-5): DVKVTQSSRYLVKRTGEKVFLECVQDMDHENMFWYRQDPGLGLRLIYFSYDVKMKEKGDIPEGYSVSREKKERFSLILESASTNQTSMYLCASSPTRTGGETQYFGPGTRLLVL.

V and J are TRBV19 and TRBJ2-1, with 11 bases matching TRBD1. The CDR3 has 15 residues. Germline values: CDR1 LNHDA, CDR2 SQIVND (reference sequence). The junction had 7 bases not matched to a gene; V was cut back by 5 bases and J by 7 bases. The CDR3 coding sequence is TGTGCCAGTAGTCGGGCCGGGACAGGGGGTAATGAGCAGTTCTTC. Its translation is CASSRAGTGGNEQFF.

This chain connects TRBV5-6 to TRBJ2-6; 9 bases agree with TRBD1. Trimming cost V 4 bases and J 4 bases; bases outside gene matches: 9. This CDR3 has 17 amino acids. Germline-derived CDR1 and CDR2 are SGHDT and YYEEEE. CDR3 region: CASSDPGTGTGANVLTF. CDR3 coding DNA: TGTGCCAGCAGCGATCCCGGGACAGGGACCGGGGCCAACGTCCTGACTTTC.

This chain uses TRBV4-3 with TRBJ2-3, with 8 bases fitting TRBD1. Trimming removed 4 bases from V and 5 bases from J; junction bases left unmatched: 5. Germline assignment: CDR1 LGHNA and CDR2 YSLEER. This CDR3 spans 14 amino acids. CDR3: CASSLQGAGDTQYF. The CDR3 region has the DNA TGCGCCAGCAGCCTGCAGGGGGCTGGAGATACGCAGTATTTT.

The genes are TRBV6-2 or TRBV6-3 and TRBJ1-5; TRBD1 agrees at 9 bases. The germline gives CDR1 MNHEY, CDR2 SVGEGT. V shed 6 bases and J 0 bases; nucleotides not matched to a gene: 6. The CDR3 is 16 amino acids. This CDR3 reads CASSIGQGNSNQPQHF. The CDR3 DNA reads as TGTGCCAGCAGCATCGGACAGGGGAATAGCAATCAGCCCCAGCATTTT.

CDR3 sequence: CASSLGRETQYF. In DNA form, the CDR3 reads TGTGCCAGCAGCTTGGGCAGAGAGACCCAGTACTTC. The chain is built from TRBV7-2 and TRBJ2-5; D is unresolved. Trimming stripped 3 bases from V and 4 bases from J, with 6 bases between. Germline V lookup: CDR1 SGHTA, CDR2 FQGNSA. This CDR3 spans 12 amino acids. Drawing the rest from reference TRBV7-2 and TRBJ2-5, the complete variable domain is GAGVSQSPSNKVTEKGKDVELRCDPISGHTALYWYRQSLGQGLEFLIYFQGNSAPDKSGLPSDRFSAERTGGSVSTLTIQRTQQEDSAVYLCASSLGRETQYFGPGTRLLVL.

A single count supports this clone. The rearrangement uses TRBV7-2 and TRBJ1-1, with TRBD1 as a possible D gene (6 bases). Trimming took off 0 bases at V and 0 bases at J, with 11 bases between the two ends. The CDR3 loop spans 16 amino acids. Germline V lookup: CDR1 SGHTA, CDR2 FQGNSA. CDR3 sequence: CASSLAQGRLNTEAFF. DNA for the CDR3: TGTGCCAGCAGCTTAGCCCAGGGGCGTTTGAACACTGAAGCTTTCTTT.

This chain links TRBV12-3 or TRBV12-4 with TRBJ2-1; 7 bases are a match to TRBD2. The V gene end was trimmed by 7 bases and the J gene end by 6 bases; junction bases not matched to a gene: 6. The CDR3 length is 13 residues. The CDR3 here is CASTPSGVNEQFF. CDR3 bases: TGTGCCAGCACCCCTAGCGGAGTCAATGAGCAGTTCTTC.

This clone came up many times. V gene TRBV5-4 combines with J gene TRBJ2-1; TRBD2 aligns across 9 bases. Germline V gives CDR1 SGHNT, CDR2 YYREEE (reference sequence). V trimming: 3 bases; J trimming: 0 bases; junction bases outside the gene matches: 7. The CDR3 extends over 17 amino acids. The DNA for the CDR3 is TGTGCCAGCAGCTCAAGACTAGCGGACGTCTCCTACAATGAGCAGTTCTTC. It is translated as CASSSRLADVSYNEQFF.

This rearrangement joins TRBV7-8 to TRBJ2-7, with 9 bases lining up with TRBD1. V lost 5 bases and J lost 2; bases outside the gene matches: 7. CDR1 is SGHVS, CDR2 FQNEAQ, per germline. The CDR3 covers 15 residues. DNA of the CDR3: TGTGCCAGCAGCCGACAGGGGGGATTGACCTACGAGCAGTACGTC. It translates to CASSRQGGLTYEQYV.

J is TRBJ2-3 and V is TRBV4-1; 10 bases agree with TRBD2. CDR1 is MGHRA and CDR2 is YSYEKL in the germline V gene. This CDR3 region has 19 residues. V lost 2 bases, J lost 4 bases, and 15 bases stayed unmatched. The CDR3 here is CASSQRGSSASGRPDTQYF. The CDR3 nucleotides read TGCGCCAGCAGCCAAAGAGGCTCCTCGGCTAGCGGGAGACCAGATACGCAGTATTTT.